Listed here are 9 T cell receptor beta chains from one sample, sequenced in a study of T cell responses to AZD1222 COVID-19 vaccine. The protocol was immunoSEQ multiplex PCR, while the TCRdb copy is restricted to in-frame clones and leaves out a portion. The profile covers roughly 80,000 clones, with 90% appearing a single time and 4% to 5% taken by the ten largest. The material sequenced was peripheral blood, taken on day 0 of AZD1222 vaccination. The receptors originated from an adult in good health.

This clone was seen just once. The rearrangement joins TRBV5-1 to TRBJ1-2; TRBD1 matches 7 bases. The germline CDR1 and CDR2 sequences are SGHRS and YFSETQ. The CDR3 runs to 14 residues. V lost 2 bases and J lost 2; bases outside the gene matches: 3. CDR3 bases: TGCGCCAGCAGCTTTTCGGGACAGAACTATGGCTACACCTTC. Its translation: CASSFSGQNYGYTF.

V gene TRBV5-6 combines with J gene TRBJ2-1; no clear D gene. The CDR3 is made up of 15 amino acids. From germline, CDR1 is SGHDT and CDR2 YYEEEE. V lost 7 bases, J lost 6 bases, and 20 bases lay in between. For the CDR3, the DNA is TGTGCCAGCGGAAGGTATACCGACACTCTCAATGAGCAGTTCTTC. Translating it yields CASGRYTDTLNEQFF.

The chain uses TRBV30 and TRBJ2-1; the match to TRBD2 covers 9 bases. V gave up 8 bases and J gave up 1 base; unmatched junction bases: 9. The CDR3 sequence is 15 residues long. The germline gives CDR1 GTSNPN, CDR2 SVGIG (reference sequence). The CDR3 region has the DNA TGTGCCGCAAATAGCGGGGGTGAATCCTACAATGAGCAGTTCTTC. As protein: CAANSGGESYNEQFF.

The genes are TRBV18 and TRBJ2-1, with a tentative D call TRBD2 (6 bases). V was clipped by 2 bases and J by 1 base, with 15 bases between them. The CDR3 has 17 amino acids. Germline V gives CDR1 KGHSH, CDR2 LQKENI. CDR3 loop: CASSPGITGVSYNEQFF. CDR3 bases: TGTGCCAGCTCACCAGGTATAACGGGGGTGTCCTACAATGAGCAGTTCTTC. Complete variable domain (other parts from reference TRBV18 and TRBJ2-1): NAGVMQNPRHLVRRRGQEARLRCSPMKGHSHVYWYRQLPEEGLKFMVYLQKENIIDESGMPKERFSAEFPKEGPSILRIQQVVRGDSAAYFCASSPGITGVSYNEQFFGPGTRLTVL.

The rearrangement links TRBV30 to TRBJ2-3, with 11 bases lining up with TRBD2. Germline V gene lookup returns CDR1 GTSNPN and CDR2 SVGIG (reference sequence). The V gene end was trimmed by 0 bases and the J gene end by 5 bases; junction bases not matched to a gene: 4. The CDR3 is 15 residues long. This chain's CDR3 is CAWSVGSGRGDTQYF. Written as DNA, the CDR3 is TGTGCCTGGAGTGTGGGTAGCGGGAGGGGAGATACGCAGTATTTT.

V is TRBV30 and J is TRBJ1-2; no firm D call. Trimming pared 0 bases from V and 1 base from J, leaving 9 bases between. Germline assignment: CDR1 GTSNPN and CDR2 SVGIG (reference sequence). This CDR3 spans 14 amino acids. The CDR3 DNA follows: TGTGCCTGGAGTGTTGGCAGATTTAACTATGGCTACACCTTC. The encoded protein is CAWSVGRFNYGYTF.

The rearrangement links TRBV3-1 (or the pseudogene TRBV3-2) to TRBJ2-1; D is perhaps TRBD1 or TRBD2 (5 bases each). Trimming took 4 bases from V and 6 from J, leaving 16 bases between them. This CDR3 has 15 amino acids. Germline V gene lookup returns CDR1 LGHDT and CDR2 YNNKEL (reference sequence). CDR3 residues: CASSPSYRDLNEQFF. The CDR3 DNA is TGTGCCAGCAGCCCTTCCTATCGGGACCTCAATGAGCAGTTCTTC.

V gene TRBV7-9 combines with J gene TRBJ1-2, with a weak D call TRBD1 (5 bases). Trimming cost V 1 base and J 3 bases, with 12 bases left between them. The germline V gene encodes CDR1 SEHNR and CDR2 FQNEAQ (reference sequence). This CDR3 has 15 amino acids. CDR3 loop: CASSLVSGTHYGYTF. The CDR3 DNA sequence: TGTGCCAGCAGCTTAGTGTCAGGGACTCACTATGGCTACACCTTC.

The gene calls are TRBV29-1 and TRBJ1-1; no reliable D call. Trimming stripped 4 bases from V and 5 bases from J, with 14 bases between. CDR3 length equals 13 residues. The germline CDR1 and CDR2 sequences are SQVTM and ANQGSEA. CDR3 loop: CSVAEAGDTEAFF. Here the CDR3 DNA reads TGCAGCGTTGCGGAGGCCGGCGATACTGAAGCTTTCTTT.